The 28 T cell receptor beta chains below were found in one sample sequenced in a study of persistence of HIV-infected CD4 T cells. The stimulus was lysate of CMV-infected fibroblasts, around 10 ug/mL. Responding CD4+ T cells were sorted by upregulation of both CD40 ligand and CD69. This was the immunoSEQ version 4 assay in survey mode. The method was immunoSEQ multiplex PCR; TCRdb's version includes in-frame clones alone and lacks a portion of them. The sample has about 6,500 clones, 79% seen once; the top ten hold roughly 68%. No antigen has been assigned to these receptors. The sample was CD4+ T cells sorted from PBMCs after approximately 19-hour stimulation, taken from a patient who received antiretroviral therapy. The receptors derive from an adult woman with HIV who was CMV-seropositive.

This clone was counted between two and nine times. The J gene is TRBJ1-2, the V gene TRBV11-1; D perhaps matches TRBD1 (6 bases). The germline V gene has CDR1 SGHAT and CDR2 FQDESV (reference sequence). V lost 3 bases and J lost 4, with 12 bases in between. This CDR3 region has 14 residues. The CDR3 sequence: CASSLNRAIYGYTF. The CDR3 region has the DNA TGTGCCAGCAGCTTGAACAGGGCGATCTATGGCTACACCTTC. The variable domain in full, with the rest retrieved from reference TRBV11-1 and TRBJ1-2, is EAEVAQSPRYKITEKSQAVAFWCDPISGHATLYWYRQILGQGPELLVQFQDESVVDDSQLPKDRFSAERLKGVDSTLKIQPAELGDSAMYLCASSLNRAIYGYTFGSGTRLTVV.

The genes are TRBV5-6 and TRBJ2-5; 7 nucleotides align to TRBD2. CDR1 is SGHDT, CDR2 YYEEEE, per germline. The CDR3 runs to 19 residues. The V gene end was trimmed by 3 bases and the J gene end by 1 base; junction bases not matched to a gene: 18. Here the CDR3 DNA reads TGTGCCAGCAGCTCACTACTAAGGGTAGCGGGTCTCTTCCAAGAGACCCAGTACTTC. Amino acid sequence: CASSSLLRVAGLFQETQYF.

This chain joins TRBV12-3 or TRBV12-4 and TRBJ1-2; unclear D gene. Trimming left V 3 bases short and J 7 bases short, with 6 bases between. The CDR3 is 11 residues long. The CDR3 DNA reads TGTGCCAGCAGTTTTGGGGTTGGCTACACCTTC. Amino acid sequence: CASSFGVGYTF.

This clone was seen only once. This sequence joins TRBV28 and TRBJ2-7, with D possibly TRBD2 on 6 matching bases. Trimming shortened V by 3 bases and J by 7 bases, and 31 bases separated the two germline ends. There are 19 residues in the CDR3. CDR1 is MDHEN and CDR2 is SYDVKM in the germline V gene. The CDR3 DNA sequence: TGTGCCAGCAGTTTGCCCTTTACGGTCGGGGGTGGACTAACTTGGGAGCAGTACTTC. This gives the protein CASSLPFTVGGGLTWEQYF.

This sequence joins TRBV28 and TRBJ2-3; 9 bases fit TRBD2. CDR3 length equals 15 residues. V lost 5 bases, J lost 1 base, and 4 bases stayed unmatched. Germline V gene lookup returns CDR1 MDHEN and CDR2 SYDVKM. This chain's CDR3 is CASSRAGGGTDTQYF. The CDR3 DNA reads as TGTGCCAGCAGTCGAGCGGGAGGTGGCACAGATACGCAGTATTTT.

V gene TRBV5-1 combines with J gene TRBJ1-1; no clear D gene. V dropped 0 bases and J dropped 3 bases, with 9 bases sitting between them. The CDR3 loop spans 14 amino acids. Germline CDR1 SGHRS, CDR2 YFSETQ. This chain's CDR3 is CASSLAQADTEAFF. CDR3 in DNA: TGCGCCAGCAGCTTGGCTCAAGCGGACACTGAAGCTTTCTTT. Filled out from reference TRBV5-1 and TRBJ1-1, the complete variable domain reads KAGVTQTPRYLIKTRGQQVTLSCSPISGHRSVSWYQQTPGQGLQFLFEYFSETQRNKGNFPGRFSGRQFSNSRSEMNVSTLELGDSALYLCASSLAQADTEAFFGQGTRLTVV.

A single count supports this clone. This sequence joins TRBV5-1 and TRBJ2-6; 8 bases are a match to TRBD1. The germline gives CDR1 SGHRS, CDR2 YFSETQ. Unmatched junction bases numbered 7, after V lost 2 bases and J lost 0 bases. This CDR3 has 18 residues. CDR3 sequence reads: CASSFQGADNSGANVLTF. The DNA for the CDR3 is TGCGCCAGCAGCTTCCAGGGGGCGGATAACTCTGGGGCCAACGTCCTGACTTTC.

The chain employs TRBV6-2 or TRBV6-3 and TRBJ2-2; 8 positions match TRBD1. V was pared by 6 bases and J by 3 bases, with 3 bases of the junction left unmatched. The length of the CDR3 is 14 residues. CDR1 is MNHEY, CDR2 SVGEGT, per germline. Here the CDR3 DNA reads TGTGCCAGCAGCCAGGGGGCCTACACCGGGGAGCTGTTTTTT. Translated, it gives CASSQGAYTGELFF.

V is TRBV7-2 and J is TRBJ1-4; 8 bases match TRBD1. The CDR3 consists of 15 residues. CDR1 SGHTA and CDR2 FQGNSA come from the germline V gene. Germline trimming cut 4 bases from V and 7 bases from J; bases unmatched to any gene: 8. The CDR3, as DNA: TGTGCCAGCAGCTCCGGACAGGGCCGCGGTGAAAAACTGTTTTTT. This codes for CASSSGQGRGEKLFF.

V and J are TRBV11-3 and TRBJ2-1; D tentatively reads TRBD1 or TRBD2 (6 bases each). The CDR3 sequence is 13 residues long. V lost 3 bases to trimming and J lost 9 bases, with 12 bases between them. Germline V gives CDR1 SGHNT, CDR2 YENEEA. The DNA for the CDR3 is TGTGCCAGCAGCTTCCCGGAGGGGGGTGAGCAGTTCTTC. Residues: CASSFPEGGEQFF.

The chain uses TRBV5-5 and TRBJ2-1; D possibly corresponds to TRBD1 (5 bases). Germline-derived CDR1 and CDR2 are SGHKS and YYEKEE (reference sequence). The germline V and J ends were trimmed by 4 bases and 3 bases, with 14 bases remaining between them. The CDR3 extends over 15 amino acids. DNA of the CDR3: TGTGCCAGCAGCCGGTCGGACACGAACTACAATGAGCAGTTCTTC. Its protein product is CASSRSDTNYNEQFF. Full variable domain (remainder filled in from reference TRBV5-5 and TRBJ2-1): DAGVTQSPTHLIKTRGQQVTLRCSPISGHKSVSWYQQVLGQGPQFIFQYYEKEERGRGNFPDRFSARQFPNYSSELNVNALLLGDSALYLCASSRSDTNYNEQFFGPGTRLTVL.

This clone was counted a single time. The rearrangement links TRBV9 to TRBJ2-1, with D perhaps matching TRBD2 (6 bases). V was trimmed by 1 base and J by 7 bases, leaving 15 bases between them. Germline CDR1 SGDLS, CDR2 YYNGEE. This CDR3 is 15 amino acids long. As DNA, the CDR3 is TGTGCCAGCAGCGTACGGGCTATCCGGGGGAATGAGCAGTTCTTC. Residues: CASSVRAIRGNEQFF. Using reference TRBV9 and TRBJ2-1 for the parts outside the CDR3, the full variable domain is DSGVTQTPKHLITATGQRVTLRCSPRSGDLSVYWYQQSLDQGLQFLIQYYNGEERAKGNILERFSAQQFPDLHSELNLSSLELGDSALYFCASSVRAIRGNEQFFGPGTRLTVL.

This chain joins TRBV9 and TRBJ2-5; possibly TRBD1 or TRBD2 for D (7 bases each). Trimming cost V 2 bases and J 4 bases, with 9 bases left between them. Germline CDR1 and CDR2: SGDLS and YYNGEE. The CDR3 runs 13 residues. CDR3 bases: TGTGCCAGCAGCGTCAGGGGGGGAGAGACCCAGTACTTC. It is translated as CASSVRGGETQYF. Full variable domain (rest looked up from reference TRBV9 and TRBJ2-5): DSGVTQTPKHLITATGQRVTLRCSPRSGDLSVYWYQQSLDQGLQFLIQYYNGEERAKGNILERFSAQQFPDLHSELNLSSLELGDSALYFCASSVRGGETQYFGPGTRLLVL.

The gene calls are TRBV3-1 (or the pseudogene TRBV3-2) and TRBJ1-1; D is undetermined. Per germline, CDR1 LGHDT and CDR2 YNNKEL (reference sequence). The V and J ends lost 0 bases and 6 bases respectively, with 11 bases between them. The CDR3 contains 14 residues. CDR3: CASSQDRTSAEAFF. CDR3 DNA sequence: TGTGCCAGCAGCCAAGATCGGACGTCCGCTGAAGCTTTCTTT.

The J gene is TRBJ2-3, the V gene TRBV7-9; D is unclear. This CDR3 region has 11 residues. CDR1 is SEHNR, CDR2 FQNEAQ, per germline (reference sequence). V lost 2 bases and J lost 4, with 1 base in between. CDR3 nucleotide sequence: TGTGCCAGCAGCTTACCAGATACGCAGTATTTT. Amino acids: CASSLPDTQYF.

The chain uses TRBV10-3 and TRBJ1-2, with D tentatively TRBD1 (6 bases). The length of the CDR3 is 13 residues. Deletions cut 6 bases from V and 2 bases from J, with 10 bases between. The V gene's germline CDR1 is ENHRY and CDR2 SYGVKD. This CDR3 reads CAISEGQNYGYTF. In nucleotides, the CDR3 is TGTGCCATCAGCGAGGGACAAAACTATGGCTACACCTTC.

The chain has TRBV3-1 (or the pseudogene TRBV3-2) and TRBJ2-7, with 9 bases lining up with TRBD1. V shed 6 bases and J 5 bases; nucleotides not matched to a gene: 5. There are 13 residues in the CDR3. The germline gives CDR1 LGHDT, CDR2 YNNKEL (reference sequence). The CDR3 loop is CASSRTGEDEQYF. In DNA, the CDR3 is TGTGCCAGCAGTAGGACAGGGGAAGACGAGCAGTACTTC.

The chain combines TRBV10-3 with TRBJ2-6; 7 bases align to TRBD1. The CDR3 consists of 18 residues. The germline V gene encodes CDR1 ENHRY and CDR2 SYGVKD. J lost 0 bases, V lost 5 bases, and 10 bases had no gene match. The CDR3 is CAISRTGTGNSGANVLTF. The CDR3 coding sequence is TGTGCCATCAGTCGGACAGGCACAGGTAACTCTGGGGCCAACGTCCTGACTTTC.

This clone was counted a single time. In nucleotides, the CDR3 is TGTGCCGCGAATCCCGGCCAGGGCGGAGGAAACACCATATATTTT. It yields the protein CAANPGQGGGNTIYF. The chain employs TRBV9 and TRBJ1-3; possibly TRBD1 for D (5 bases). Germline CDR1 SGDLS, CDR2 YYNGEE. The germline V and J ends were trimmed by 10 bases and 4 bases, with 21 bases remaining between them. The CDR3 runs to 15 residues. Supplemented by reference TRBV9 and TRBJ1-3, the full variable domain reads DSGVTQTPKHLITATGQRVTLRCSPRSGDLSVYWYQQSLDQGLQFLIQYYNGEERAKGNILERFSAQQFPDLHSELNLSSLELGDSALYFCAANPGQGGGNTIYFGEGSWLTVV.

This clone was recorded once. The CDR3 bases are TGTGCCAGCAGCTTAGGGCGTGACGAGACCCAGTACTTC. This codes for CASSLGRDETQYF. V gene TRBV7-2 combines with J gene TRBJ2-5, with D hard to call. Per germline, CDR1 SGHTA and CDR2 FQGNSA. Trimming stripped 1 base from V and 5 bases from J, with 8 bases between. The CDR3 is 13 residues long.

This clone was seen more than once but under ten times. The sample carries other DNA sequences with the same CDR3. The chain joins TRBV6-1 to TRBJ1-2; D not resolved. Per germline, CDR1 MNHNS and CDR2 SASEGT. This CDR3 spans 13 amino acids. Trimming left V 3 bases short and J 2 bases short, with 7 bases between. The CDR3 protein is CASSERKNYGYTF. Here the CDR3 DNA reads TGTGCCAGCAGTGAGCGCAAGAACTATGGCTACACCTTC.

Concerning this clone: This sample also contains other DNA sequences that code for the same CDR3. The V call is TRBV28, the J call TRBJ1-2, with 8 bases that match TRBD1. Trimming at V came to 3 bases and at J to 2 bases, leaving 5 bases not matched to a gene. CDR1 and CDR2 from the germline V gene are MDHEN and SYDVKM. The CDR3 sequence is 15 residues long. CDR3 protein: CASSFPTGANYGYTF. CDR3 bases: TGTGCCAGCAGTTTCCCGACAGGGGCAAACTATGGCTACACCTTC.

The chain couples TRBV10-3 to TRBJ1-2, with D hard to call. Germline loops: CDR1 ENHRY, CDR2 SYGVKD. Between the trimmed V and J ends, which lost 7 bases and 1 base, there was a span of 10 bases. The CDR3 is made up of 13 amino acids. The chain's CDR3 is CAITGDLNYGYTF. The CDR3 DNA is TGTGCCATCACCGGAGACCTTAACTATGGCTACACCTTC.

This chain uses TRBV28 with TRBJ2-3; TRBD2 matches at 8 bases. Germline V gene lookup returns CDR1 MDHEN and CDR2 SYDVKM. The V gene end was trimmed by 8 bases and the J gene end by 2 bases; junction bases not matched to a gene: 6. This CDR3 is 14 amino acids long. The CDR3 DNA sequence: TGTGCCAGCGTGGCGGGAGGCCTCACAGATACGCAGTATTTT. Its translation is CASVAGGLTDTQYF.

This clone was recorded only once. V is TRBV9 and J is TRBJ1-6, with D possibly TRBD1 on 5 matching bases. This CDR3 has 18 residues. The V end was cut by 0 bases, the J end by 2 bases, with 15 bases between. In germline, CDR1 is SGDLS, CDR2 YYNGEE. The CDR3 region is CASSVAQVCPTYNSPLHF. The CDR3 nucleotides read TGTGCCAGCAGCGTAGCACAGGTTTGTCCTACCTATAATTCACCCCTCCACTTT. The whole variable domain, remainder taken from reference TRBV9 and TRBJ1-6, is DSGVTQTPKHLITATGQRVTLRCSPRSGDLSVYWYQQSLDQGLQFLIQYYNGEERAKGNILERFSAQQFPDLHSELNLSSLELGDSALYFCASSVAQVCPTYNSPLHFGNGTRLTVT.

The genes are TRBV7-2 and TRBJ2-1; TRBD2 matches 9 bases. This CDR3 region has 16 residues. From germline, CDR1 is SGHTA and CDR2 FQGNSA. V shed 0 bases, J shed 9 bases, and the junction held 9 bases outside the gene matches. CDR3 coding DNA: TGTGCCAGCAGCTTAGCTGGCGGCGGGGGGGCCGGTGAGCAGTTCTTC. It specifies CASSLAGGGGAGEQFF. The full variable domain, rest sourced from reference TRBV7-2 and TRBJ2-1, is GAGVSQSPSNKVTEKGKDVELRCDPISGHTALYWYRQSLGQGLEFLIYFQGNSAPDKSGLPSDRFSAERTGGSVSTLTIQRTQQEDSAVYLCASSLAGGGGAGEQFFGPGTRLTVL.

The V gene is TRBV10-1, the J gene TRBJ2-1, with no clear D. The ends were cut back, 2 bases at V and 7 bases at J, with 3 bases in the middle. Germline lookup yields CDR1 WNHNN and CDR2 SYGVQD (reference sequence). CDR3 length: 11 residues. This CDR3 is CASSEGNEQFF. Written as DNA, the CDR3 is TGCGCCAGCAGTGAGGGAAATGAGCAGTTCTTC.

V is TRBV10-1 and J is TRBJ2-7; 10 nucleotides line up with TRBD1. The V gene's germline CDR1 is WNHNN and CDR2 SYGVQD (reference sequence). The CDR3 contains 15 residues. V lost 0 bases to trimming and J lost 4 bases; unmatched junction nucleotides: 3. The chain's CDR3 is CASSESGTGAYEQYF. The DNA of the CDR3 is TGCGCCAGCAGTGAGTCGGGGACAGGGGCTTACGAGCAGTACTTC.